This TCR beta chain was recovered during a study of T cells in tumors after PD-1 blockade. The overall study: Excluded were patients with checkpoint blockade, immunosuppressants, or radiotherapy or other anti-cancer therapy within 4 weeks. Broader study findings: Expanded exhausted CD8+ clones after therapy were mostly novel clonotypes. Clonal replacement was seen across treatment, not between pre-treatment samples.

Assay used: immunoSEQ multiplex PCR; TCRdb lists only in-frame clones, some missing. Here the sample spans about 5,800 clones, 68% being singletons. With respect to this clone: The antigen is not known.

This CDR3 is 16 amino acids long. Trimming removed 1 base from V and 6 bases from J, with 18 bases in between. Per germline, CDR1 SGHRS and CDR2 YFSETQ. V gene TRBV5-1 combines with J gene TRBJ2-3, with a possible D match to TRBD2 (6 bases). The sample in question was tumor tissue, obtained before anti-PD-1 treatment. The sequence came from a human donor with basal cell carcinoma. CDR3 protein: CASSLPGFQRGDTQYF. CDR3 in DNA: TGCGCCAGCAGCTTGCCAGGGTTCCAACGGGGGGATACGCAGTATTTT.